This TCR beta chain was observed in a study of CD8 T cells in Susac syndrome (dated by TCRdb to 2018 to 2020). The study in broad terms: Of the Susac syndrome patients who were sequenced, over five had clinically active disease and roughly 8 were in clinical remission. At the time of blood withdrawal, Susac syndrome patients were either therapy-naive, taking corticosteroids (with some also receiving IVIg), or on IVIg alone. Whether CD8+ T cell activation and differentiation in Susac syndrome was antigen driven was tested using repertoire sequencing. Clonality of the CD8+ T cell repertoire was compared between around 13 healthy donors, approximately 14 Susac syndrome patients and roughly 16 multiple sclerosis patients. Overall study outcomes, separate from this receptor: The study acknowledged that relatively few individuals were included in the TCR sequencing and HLA analysis. Roughly 15 and five Susac-specific public clones were found in the total CD8+ and CD8+ TEMRA repertoires, respectively. Clonal expansion was seen in Susac syndrome CD8+ repertoires, peaking in CD8+ TEMRA cells and being greater in clinically active patients than in remitting ones.

Peripheral blood CD8+ and CD4+ T cells from healthy donors, Susac syndrome patients and multiple sclerosis patients were profiled by high-throughput TCR beta sequencing. The Susac syndrome patients fulfilled recently defined diagnostic criteria for definite or probable disease. CD8+ TEMRA cells were enriched by FACS, while bulk CD8+ and CD4+ T cells were purified by magnetic negative isolation. Blood was collected in EDTA tubes and processed within 24 hours, with PBMCs isolated through density gradient centrifugation. PBMCs intended for TCR sequencing were cryopreserved in liquid nitrogen and thawed later in a water bath at 37 degrees C. The sorted or isolated CD4+, CD8+ and CD8+ TEMRA cells reached a purity of at least 90%. RNA was extracted with the RNeasy kit and about 0.5 to 1 ug was reverse transcribed using random hexamers. The immunoSEQ multiplex PCR assay, covering 54 Vbeta and 13 Jbeta segments, was used to amplify TCR beta CDR3 regions. PCR amplification bias was corrected by using a synthetic template baseline for primer optimization and computational correction. From the authors' description of their analysis: Reads were annotated to V, D and J genes according to IMGT and were analyzed with immunoSEQ Analyzer, with only productive sequences retained. To calculate clonality, Shannon entropy was normalized by log2 of the number of productive unique sequences and then subtracted from one. For each patient and control, public and private clones were evaluated among the 100 most prevalent clones. Clones were defined as Susac-specific if absent from the healthy and MS cohorts, from around 1,100 published viral clones and from other ImmuneACCESS disease sequences. TCRdb took the public reads, trimmed them with fastp at Q25, ran MiXCR for clone calling and kept in-frame beta chains. All rows with the same CDR3 protein become a single entry with the most common DNA and genes. These V and J calls originate from TCRdb's pipeline instead of the authors' own analysis. This sample has more than 95,000 distinct CDR3 sequences in its table, and around 96% of those were observed once. The ten largest clones capture over 0.2% of the sample.

The CDR3 has 15 amino acids, counting the end cysteine and phenylalanine. Only the CDR3 region is kept as DNA, spanning 45 bases read in frame from base 1. The germline V end is reduced by 2 bases and the J end by 2 bases; junction bases left unmatched: 5. The CDR1 and CDR2 encoded by the germline V gene (reference sequence) are DFQATT and SNEGSKA. Comments on this clonotype: Its antigen specificity is not known. Base qualities are not at hand, and no much larger clone is one base apart.

Sequenced material: CD8+ T cells from PBMCs. The TCR originated in a human donor with Susac syndrome. In this chain, TRBV20-1 is recombined with TRBJ2-1; 8 central bases correspond to TRBD2. The CDR3 region: CSARPRLAPYNEQFF. The nucleotides are TGCAGTGCTAGACCTCGACTAGCGCCCTACAATGAGCAGTTCTTC.